This T cell receptor (beta chain) was identified during a study of CXCR3-negative and CXCR3-positive naive CD8 T cells. As to this clonotype: Its antigen is not identified.

Study results and limitations: Cryopreserved cells partially lost CXCR3 expression, and fresh PBMCs were used in most assays. Memory CD8+ T cell repertoires were far less diverse than both naive subsets.

Germline loops: CDR1 SGDLS, CDR2 YYNGEE. CDR3 size: 15 residues. Researchers reported sorting every CD8+ T cell subset in triplicate, 300,000 to 350,000 cells per sort. UMI-labeled 5' RACE TRB cDNA libraries were prepared from the cells. TCRdb processed the 5' RACE reads again and assigns one entry to each CDR3 protein, with no DNA. The sample has about 40,000 distinct CDR3 sequences, and its top ten clones hold approximately 7.7%. The chain carries TRBV9 and TRBJ1-1; TCRdb picks TRBD1, but there is no DNA to check that call. The sequenced sample consisted of memory CD8+ T cells from blood. The receptor was derived from a human donor in good health. Some clones in this sample may be carry-over from other donors' samples. The CDR3 spells CASSPSQGAPTEAFF.